This entry lists 29 T cell receptor beta chains sequenced from one sample in a study of graft-versus-host responses after intestinal transplantation. No antigen is known for these receptors. Using immunoSEQ multiplex PCR, the repertoire was profiled, and TCRdb retains in-frame clones only, with some absent. The sample holds 80,000 to 100,000 clones, roughly nine tenths seen once. The sample in question was unstimulated CD4+ T cells sorted from spleen or lymph node cells, obtained before intestinal transplant. These receptors were collected from a human donor who received an intestinal transplant.

The CDR3 bases are TGTGCCAGTAGTATAGATCTCTACGCCCTTCCTAAGGAGCAGTACTTC. It is translated as CASSIDLYALPKEQYF. The chain links TRBV19 to TRBJ2-7; D gene ambiguous. CDR3 length: 16 amino acids. The V end lost 0 bases, the J end lost 7 bases, and 19 bases lay between the germline ends. Per germline, CDR1 LNHDA and CDR2 SQIVND (reference sequence). Full variable domain (outside the CDR3, taken from reference TRBV19 and TRBJ2-7): DGGITQSPKYLFRKEGQNVTLSCEQNLNHDAMYWYRQDPGQGLRLIYYSQIVNDFQKGDIAEGYSVSREKKESFPLTVTSAQKNPTAFYLCASSIDLYALPKEQYFGPGTRLTVT.

CDR3 in DNA: TGTGCCTGGAGTCCGGACAGGCATAGCAATCAGCCCCAGCATTTT. Its protein product is CAWSPDRHSNQPQHF. This chain uses TRBV30 with TRBJ1-5; TRBD1 aligns across 7 bases. The trim removed 2 bases at V and 0 bases at J, leaving 4 bases unmatched. This CDR3 has 15 amino acids. Germline-derived CDR1 and CDR2 are GTSNPN and SVGIG (reference sequence).

The J gene is TRBJ2-7, the V gene TRBV30, with D possibly TRBD1 on 6 matching bases. Germline V gene sequence: CDR1 GTSNPN, CDR2 SVGIG (reference sequence). The CDR3 covers 12 residues. Trimming removed 1 base from V and 3 bases from J, with 7 bases in between. Written as DNA, the CDR3 is TGTGCCTGGAGTGGGGACATCTACGAGCAGTACTTC. Encoded protein: CAWSGDIYEQYF.

The chain uses TRBV4-3 and TRBJ1-1; 12 bases are shared with TRBD1. CDR3 length: 21 residues. CDR1 is LGHNA and CDR2 is YSLEER in the germline V gene. The ends lost 2 bases at V and 0 bases at J; junction bases unmatched: 16. CDR3: CASSQWGAGQGAFFVNTEAFF. The CDR3 DNA sequence: TGCGCCAGCAGCCAATGGGGGGCGGGACAGGGGGCTTTCTTCGTGAACACTGAAGCTTTCTTT.

This clone was picked up one time. V usage is TRBV29-1 and J usage is TRBJ2-7; D perhaps matches TRBD1 (6 bases). The germline CDR1 and CDR2 sequences are SQVTM and ANQGSEA. There are 12 residues in the CDR3. V dropped 6 bases and J dropped 4 bases, with 13 bases sitting between them. In DNA, the CDR3 is TGCAGCGTGGGTGGACAGTCTTACGAGCAGTACTTC. The encoded protein is CSVGGQSYEQYF.

The chain couples TRBV14 to TRBJ1-2; possible D gene TRBD1, 6 bases. Germline assignment: CDR1 SGHDN and CDR2 FVKESK. The ends were cut back, 6 bases at V and 4 bases at J, with 12 bases in the middle. This CDR3 comprises 13 residues. DNA of the CDR3: TGTGCCAGCAGGAGGGACAAAGGCTATGGCTACACCTTC. Protein: CASRRDKGYGYTF.

CDR3 nucleotides: TGTGCCACCGGGGAGCCGGGCAGCACCTACGAGCAGTACTTC. Translated, it gives CATGEPGSTYEQYF. The chain uses TRBV10-3 and TRBJ2-7; maybe TRBD2 (5 bases). The V end was cut by 10 bases, the J end by 2 bases, with 18 bases between. The CDR3 is 14 amino acids. The germline CDR1 and CDR2 sequences are ENHRY and SYGVKD.

This chain uses TRBV7-8 with TRBJ1-5, with 8 nucleotides matching TRBD1. The V and J ends lost 6 bases and 2 bases, in that order; junction bases with no gene match: 6. The germline gives CDR1 SGHVS, CDR2 FQNEAQ. The CDR3 runs to 15 residues. CDR3 nucleotide sequence: TGTGCCAGCAGTAGCCCAGGGGGCGGCAATCAGCCCCAGCATTTT. Protein sequence: CASSSPGGGNQPQHF. The full variable domain, completed using reference TRBV7-8 and TRBJ1-5, is GAGVSQSPRYKVAKRGQDVALRCDPISGHVSLFWYQQALGQGPEFLTYFQNEAQLDKSGLPSDRFFAERPEGSVSTLKIQRTQQEDSAVYLCASSSPGGGNQPQHFGDGTRLSIL.

This chain links TRBV5-4 with TRBJ2-3, with 9 bases matching TRBD2. The CDR3 covers 17 residues. J gave up 4 bases and V 0 bases, and 9 bases lay outside the gene matches. The germline V gene encodes CDR1 SGHNT and CDR2 YYREEE (reference sequence). In DNA, the CDR3 is TGTGCCAGCAGCTTGGTATGGGCGGGGGGGCAGGCAGATACGCAGTATTTT. Residues: CASSLVWAGGQADTQYF.

The V and J genes are TRBV19 and TRBJ1-5, with D possibly being TRBD1 (5 bases). Germline CDR1 is LNHDA and CDR2 is SQIVND (reference sequence). Trimming removed 4 bases from V and 0 bases from J, with 10 bases in between. This CDR3 has 15 amino acids. Here the CDR3 DNA reads TGTGCCAGTAGTAGGGGACTGTATAGCAATCAGCCCCAGCATTTT. Translated, it gives CASSRGLYSNQPQHF. The full variable domain, completed using reference TRBV19 and TRBJ1-5, is DGGITQSPKYLFRKEGQNVTLSCEQNLNHDAMYWYRQDPGQGLRLIYYSQIVNDFQKGDIAEGYSVSREKKESFPLTVTSAQKNPTAFYLCASSRGLYSNQPQHFGDGTRLSIL.

The chain joins TRBV5-1 to TRBJ1-1, with D perhaps matching TRBD1 (6 bases). Germline V lookup: CDR1 SGHRS, CDR2 YFSETQ. V was clipped by 1 base and J by 4 bases, with 14 bases between them. CDR3 length equals 15 residues. The CDR3 DNA is TGCGCCAGCAGCTTGTCCCTGGGGGCTGGCACTGAAGCTTTCTTT. Protein product: CASSLSLGAGTEAFF.

The chain combines TRBV29-1 with TRBJ2-1, with 9 nucleotides matching TRBD2. The V gene end was trimmed by 5 bases and the J gene end by 4 bases; junction bases not matched to a gene: 6. The germline gives CDR1 SQVTM, CDR2 ANQGSEA. CDR3 length equals 14 residues. CDR3 sequence reads: CSVSRTSDYNEQFF. CDR3 sequence (DNA): TGCAGCGTTAGTAGGACTAGCGATTACAATGAGCAGTTCTTC.

The CDR3 loop is CSVLAGLGSLGSGANVLTF. The CDR3 bases are TGCAGCGTCCTCGCGGGGTTAGGTTCGTTGGGCTCTGGGGCCAACGTCCTGACTTTC. The rearrangement uses TRBV29-1 and TRBJ2-6; tentative D call: TRBD2 (6 bases). CDR1 and CDR2 (germline): SQVTM, ANQGSEA. The length of the CDR3 is 19 residues. V lost 6 bases and J lost 0, with 24 bases in between. The full variable domain, in which reference TRBV29-1 and TRBJ2-6 provide the parts outside the CDR3, is SAVISQKPSRDICQRGTSLTIQCQVDSQVTMMFWYRQQPGQSLTLIATANQGSEATYESGFVIDKFPISRPNLTFSTLTVSNMSPEDSSIYLCSVLAGLGSLGSGANVLTFGAGSRLTVL.

The V call is TRBV30, the J call TRBJ2-2; a possible D gene is TRBD1 (5 bases). This CDR3 comprises 12 residues. Germline assignment: CDR1 GTSNPN and CDR2 SVGIG (reference sequence). Trimming took off 5 bases at V and 5 bases at J, with 9 bases between the two ends. CDR3 sequence (DNA): TGTGCCTGGGTGGGGCATACCGGGGAGCTGTTTTTT. It yields the protein CAWVGHTGELFF.

The chain is built from TRBV28 and TRBJ1-5; weak D call: TRBD1 (6 bases). The CDR3 loop spans 15 amino acids. Germline V gene data show CDR1 as MDHEN and CDR2 as SYDVKM. V lost 6 bases, J lost 2 bases, and 14 bases lay in between. The CDR3 nucleotides read TGTGCCAGCAGGCCGACAGGTACGGGCAATCAGCCCCAGCATTTT. This codes for CASRPTGTGNQPQHF.

This chain connects TRBV7-2 to TRBJ1-4; tentative D call: TRBD1 (5 bases). CDR3 size: 14 residues. CDR1 and CDR2 (germline): SGHTA, FQGNSA. Trimming removed 5 bases from V and 6 bases from J, with 13 bases in between. For the CDR3, the DNA is TGTGCCAGCAGCCCGGGGGGAGCGTATGAAAAACTGTTTTTT. Protein: CASSPGGAYEKLFF.

J is TRBJ1-5 and V is TRBV27, with a tentative D call TRBD1 (5 bases). CDR3 size: 14 residues. From germline, CDR1 is MNHEY and CDR2 SMNVEV (reference sequence). Trimming left V 1 base short and J 9 bases short, with 13 bases between. In DNA form, the CDR3 reads TGTGCCAGCAGTTTATGGGCGACGGGGGGGCCCCAGCATTTT. It is translated as CASSLWATGGPQHF.

The chain joins TRBV4-1 to TRBJ2-7, with 7 bases lining up with TRBD2. With 0 bases clipped from V and 2 bases from J, the junction kept 10 bases outside the gene matches. The CDR3 extends over 17 amino acids. Germline CDR1 is MGHRA and CDR2 is YSYEKL. CDR3 nucleotide sequence: TGCGCCAGCAGCCAAGATAAGACGGCGGGAGCAACCTACGAGCAGTACTTC. Its protein is CASSQDKTAGATYEQYF.

This rearrangement joins TRBV6-5 to TRBJ1-2; 9 bases agree with TRBD1. Germline V CDR1 and CDR2: MNHEY, SVGAGI. Unmatched junction bases numbered 5, after V lost 5 bases and J lost 7 bases. This CDR3 is 13 amino acids long. Here the CDR3 reads CASSKTGGVGYTF. For the CDR3, the DNA is TGTGCCAGCAGTAAGACAGGGGGTGTTGGCTACACCTTC.

The chain combines TRBV9 with TRBJ2-1, with 9 bases lining up with TRBD2. Germline V gene data show CDR1 as SGDLS and CDR2 as YYNGEE. Trimming took 3 bases from V and 2 from J; bases not matched to a gene: 3. The CDR3 sequence is 15 residues long. The CDR3 DNA reads TGTGCCAGCAGCGGAAGCGGGGGGCCCTACAATGAGCAGTTCTTC. Translating gives CASSGSGGPYNEQFF.

The CDR3 loop reads CSVEDQDRVGGYTF. CDR3 in DNA: TGCAGCGTTGAAGACCAGGACAGGGTCGGAGGCTACACCTTC. The chain couples TRBV29-1 to TRBJ1-2; 8 bases agree with TRBD1. Germline V gene data show CDR1 as SQVTM and CDR2 as ANQGSEA. The CDR3 runs to 14 residues. After removal of 0 bases from V and 8 bases from J, the junction contained 8 bases not matched to a gene.

J is TRBJ1-5 and V is TRBV6-1; D perhaps matches TRBD1 (6 bases). This CDR3 is built from 13 residues. V was shortened by 5 bases and J by 2 bases, with 7 bases between the two germline ends. Germline V CDR1 and CDR2: MNHNS, SASEGT. CDR3 in DNA: TGTGCCAGCAGTTGGGGGCGCAATCAGCCCCAGCATTTT. Translation: CASSWGRNQPQHF.

This clone has a single count. The chain couples TRBV28 to TRBJ2-4, with 9 positions matching TRBD1. CDR1 is MDHEN and CDR2 is SYDVKM in the germline V gene. The CDR3 consists of 13 residues. The J segment lost 4 bases and the V segment lost 6 bases, leaving 1 base of the junction unmatched. The CDR3 sequence is CASRGQGKNIQYF. CDR3 nucleotides: TGTGCCAGCAGAGGACAGGGGAAAAACATTCAGTACTTC.

This clone appeared a single time. The chain combines TRBV27 with TRBJ2-1; weak D call: TRBD2 (5 bases). Trimming removed 4 bases from V and 5 bases from J, with 9 bases in between. The CDR3 contains 13 residues. The germline V gene encodes CDR1 MNHEY and CDR2 SMNVEV (reference sequence). In DNA form, the CDR3 reads TGTGCCAGCAGTTATACGAGGGACAATGAGCAGTTCTTC. It specifies CASSYTRDNEQFF.

This clone was observed a handful of times. The V call is TRBV12-5, the J call TRBJ2-4; maybe TRBD1 (5 bases). The V end lost 0 bases, the J end lost 1 base, and 10 bases lay between the germline ends. Germline CDR1 LGHNT, CDR2 FRNRAP. The length of the CDR3 is 16 residues. CDR3 sequence: CASGLVWGRAKNIQYF. Written as DNA, the CDR3 is TGTGCTAGTGGTTTGGTATGGGGCAGGGCCAAAAACATTCAGTACTTC.

V gene TRBV5-4 combines with J gene TRBJ1-2, with D possibly TRBD1 on 5 matching bases. Trimming stripped 1 base from V and 6 bases from J, with 10 bases between. The CDR3 is 13 residues long. CDR1 is SGHNT, CDR2 YYREEE, per germline (reference sequence). The CDR3 nucleotides are TGTGCCAGCAGCTTGACTCAGGGCCATGGCTACACCTTC. Encoded protein: CASSLTQGHGYTF. Using reference TRBV5-4 and TRBJ1-2 for the parts outside the CDR3, the full variable domain is ETGVTQSPTHLIKTRGQQVTLRCSSQSGHNTVSWYQQALGQGPQFIFQYYREEENGRGNFPPRFSGLQFPNYSSELNVNALELDDSALYLCASSLTQGHGYTFGSGTRLTVV.

The chain recombines TRBV6-1 with TRBJ1-1; 8 bases map to TRBD1. Trimming removed 5 bases from V and 0 bases from J; junction bases left unmatched: 2. Looked up from germline, CDR1 is MNHNS and CDR2 is SASEGT. This CDR3 is built from 14 residues. CDR3 bases: TGTGCCAGCAGTCGGACAGGGTTGAACACTGAAGCTTTCTTT. Encoded protein: CASSRTGLNTEAFF.

This sequence joins TRBV4-2 and TRBJ2-7; 10 bases match TRBD2. CDR1 is LGHNA, CDR2 YNFKEQ, per germline. The CDR3 spans 16 residues. After removal of 3 bases from V and 2 bases from J, the junction contained 7 bases not matched to a gene. The CDR3 region is CASSQDLAGETYEQYF. The CDR3 DNA reads as TGTGCCAGCAGCCAGGATCTAGCGGGAGAGACCTACGAGCAGTACTTC.

This chain joins TRBV5-6 and TRBJ2-4, with 7 bases fitting TRBD2. CDR3 size: 15 residues. V was clipped by 0 bases and J by 2 bases; unmatched bases: 2. Germline V gene sequence: CDR1 SGHDT, CDR2 YYEEEE. The CDR3 is CASSLAAGSKNIQYF. The CDR3 DNA reads as TGTGCCAGCAGCTTGGCAGCGGGGTCCAAAAACATTCAGTACTTC.